These 5 T cell receptor beta chains came from one sample sequenced in a study of blood T cells in healthy people across ages. PCR was performed a second time for 7 to 11 cycles using a sample-barcoded 5' primer and a J-beta primer mix. One entry per CDR3 protein results from TCRdb running MiXCR on the 5' RACE reads. The repertoire consists of 590,000 or so distinct CDR3 sequences, with roughly 31% occurring once and the leading ten covering 15% to 18%. The sequencing input was blood. The receptors were gathered from a woman aged 80 or over in good health.

This clonotype appeared many times. The rearrangement links TRBV7-8 to TRBJ1-5, with D possibly matching TRBD1 (6 bases). This CDR3 contains 14 residues. V was cut by 6 bases and J by 1 base, with 10 bases left in between. From germline, CDR1 is SGHVS and CDR2 FQNEAQ. CDR3 in DNA: TGTGCCAGCAGAGCGAGGGGGAGCAATCAGCCCCAGCATTTT. Translated, it gives CASRARGSNQPQHF.

The J gene is TRBJ1-2, the V gene TRBV6-1; a weak D match, TRBD1 (6 bases). V dropped 1 base and J dropped 4 bases, with 16 bases sitting between them. In germline, CDR1 is MNHNS, CDR2 SASEGT. The CDR3 has 16 residues. This chain's CDR3 is CASSEDANRVRYGYTF. The CDR3 DNA is TGTGCCAGCAGTGAAGACGCGAACAGGGTTCGCTATGGCTACACCTTC.

The table lists this clonotype with many counts. The chain recombines TRBV11-2 with TRBJ2-1; D is perhaps TRBD1 or TRBD2 (5 bases each). Per germline, CDR1 SGHAT and CDR2 FQNNGV. Trimming cost V 5 bases and J 12 bases, with 14 bases left between them. The CDR3 has 12 amino acids. The CDR3 DNA reads as TGTGCCAGCAGCACGGGACGCCTTCGGCAGTTCTTC. It translates to CASSTGRLRQFF. The full variable domain, completed using reference TRBV11-2 and TRBJ2-1, is EAGVAQSPRYKIIEKRQSVAFWCNPISGHATLYWYQQILGQGPKLLIQFQNNGVVDDSQLPKDRFSAERLKGVDSTLKIQPAKLEDSAVYLCASSTGRLRQFFGPGTRLTVL.

Points on this clonotype: This may stem from a read error, because a much larger clone lies one nucleotide away. The genes are TRBV15 and TRBJ2-3; D possibly uses TRBD1 or TRBD2 (5 bases each). Trimming took off 1 base at V and 2 bases at J, with 10 bases between the two ends. The CDR3 loop spans 15 amino acids. CDR1 LNHNV and CDR2 YYDKDF come from the germline V gene (reference sequence). This CDR3 is CATSRGDPLTDTQYF. The CDR3, as DNA: TGTGCCACCAGCAGAGGGGACCCCCTCACAGATACGCAGTATTTT.

The chain couples TRBV10-3 to TRBJ2-5, with TRBD1 identical over 9 bases. Germline V gene data show CDR1 as ENHRY and CDR2 as SYGVKD. The CDR3 sequence is 13 residues long. The J segment lost 11 bases and the V segment lost 11 bases, leaving 15 bases of the junction unmatched. The CDR3 spells CASWGQGNYEQYF. CDR3 sequence (DNA): TGTGCCTCGTGGGGACAGGGTAACTATGAGCAGTACTTC.